This entry features one T cell receptor (beta chain) sequence. What it binds is not known. The V gene's germline CDR1 is MDHEN and CDR2 SYDVKM. Trimming removed 6 bases from V and 8 bases from J; junction bases left unmatched: 6. The CDR3 spans 13 residues. The entry originates in a study of STAT5B mutations in CD4+ large granular lymphocyte leukemia. Measured with immunoSEQ multiplex PCR; TCRdb has only the in-frame clones, and not every one. Among 45,000 to 55,000 clones listed, about 70% were seen once. Points from the study as a whole: Compared with healthy controls (2/35), patient top clones favored TRBV06 (8/27). CD4-sorted patient repertoires seemed more clonal than healthy CD4+ repertoires.

Sequencing used CD4+ T cells from blood buffy coats. The rearrangement links TRBV28 to TRBJ1-4, with 7 bases matching TRBD1. This receptor was obtained from a human donor in good health. The CDR3 loop is CASRTGTEEKLFF. The CDR3 DNA sequence: TGTGCCAGCAGGACCGGGACAGAAGAAAAACTGTTTTTT.